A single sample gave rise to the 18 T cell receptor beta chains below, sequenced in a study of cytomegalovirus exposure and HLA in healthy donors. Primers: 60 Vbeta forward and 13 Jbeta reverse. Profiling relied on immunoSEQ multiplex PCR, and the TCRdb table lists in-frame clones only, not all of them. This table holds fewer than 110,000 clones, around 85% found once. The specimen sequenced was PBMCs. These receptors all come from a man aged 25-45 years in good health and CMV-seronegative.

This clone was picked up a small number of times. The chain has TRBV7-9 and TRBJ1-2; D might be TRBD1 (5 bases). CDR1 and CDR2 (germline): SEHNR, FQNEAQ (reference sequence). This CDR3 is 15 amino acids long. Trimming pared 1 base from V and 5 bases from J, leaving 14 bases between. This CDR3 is CASSLDERSGYGYTF. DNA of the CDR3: TGTGCCAGCAGCTTAGATGAGCGTTCAGGGTATGGCTACACCTTC. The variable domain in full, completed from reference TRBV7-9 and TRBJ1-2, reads DTGVSQNPRHKITKRGQNVTFRCDPISEHNRLYWYRQTLGQGPEFLTYFQNEAQLEKSRLLSDRFSAERPKGSFSTLEIQRTEQGDSAMYLCASSLDERSGYGYTFGSGTRLTVV.

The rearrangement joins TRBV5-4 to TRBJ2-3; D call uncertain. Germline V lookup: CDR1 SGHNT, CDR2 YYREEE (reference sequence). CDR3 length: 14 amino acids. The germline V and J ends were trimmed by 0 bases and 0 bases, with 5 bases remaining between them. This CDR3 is CASSLEQSTDTQYF. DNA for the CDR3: TGTGCCAGCAGCTTGGAACAGAGCACAGATACGCAGTATTTT.

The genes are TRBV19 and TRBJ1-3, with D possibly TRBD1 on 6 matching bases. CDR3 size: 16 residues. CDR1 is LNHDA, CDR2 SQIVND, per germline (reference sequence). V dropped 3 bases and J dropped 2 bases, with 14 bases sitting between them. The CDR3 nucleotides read TGTGCCAGTAGTATGTCGTCAGGGGTTGCTGGAAACACCATATATTTT. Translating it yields CASSMSSGVAGNTIYF.

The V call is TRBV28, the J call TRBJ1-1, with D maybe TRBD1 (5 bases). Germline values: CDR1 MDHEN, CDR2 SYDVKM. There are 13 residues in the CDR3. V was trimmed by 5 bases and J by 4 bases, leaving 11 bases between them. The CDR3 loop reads CASSPPGRTEAFF. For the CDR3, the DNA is TGTGCCAGCAGTCCCCCAGGGCGCACTGAAGCTTTCTTT.

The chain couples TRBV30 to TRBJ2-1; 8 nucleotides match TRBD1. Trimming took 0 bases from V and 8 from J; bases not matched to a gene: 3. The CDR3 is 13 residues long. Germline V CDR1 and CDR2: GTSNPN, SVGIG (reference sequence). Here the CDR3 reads CAWSVGQGYEQFF. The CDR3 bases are TGTGCCTGGAGTGTTGGACAGGGCTATGAGCAGTTCTTC.

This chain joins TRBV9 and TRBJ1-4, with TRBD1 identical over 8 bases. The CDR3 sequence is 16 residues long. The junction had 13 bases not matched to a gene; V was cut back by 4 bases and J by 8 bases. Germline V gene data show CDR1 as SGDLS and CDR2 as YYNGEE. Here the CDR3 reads CASSPHRGVSEEKLFF. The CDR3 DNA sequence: TGTGCCAGCAGCCCGCACAGGGGGGTCTCGGAGGAAAAACTGTTTTTT.

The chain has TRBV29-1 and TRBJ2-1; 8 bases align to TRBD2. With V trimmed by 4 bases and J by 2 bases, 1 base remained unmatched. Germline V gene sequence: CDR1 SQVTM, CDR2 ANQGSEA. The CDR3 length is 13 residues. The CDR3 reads CSVGSGTYNEQFF. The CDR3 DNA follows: TGCAGCGTTGGTAGCGGGACCTACAATGAGCAGTTCTTC.

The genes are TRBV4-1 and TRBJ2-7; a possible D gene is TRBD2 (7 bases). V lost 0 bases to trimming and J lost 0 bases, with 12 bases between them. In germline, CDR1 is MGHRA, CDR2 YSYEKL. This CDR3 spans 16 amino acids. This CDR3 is CASSQEPGGDSYEQYF. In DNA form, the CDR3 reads TGCGCCAGCAGCCAAGAACCGGGGGGCGACTCCTACGAGCAGTACTTC.

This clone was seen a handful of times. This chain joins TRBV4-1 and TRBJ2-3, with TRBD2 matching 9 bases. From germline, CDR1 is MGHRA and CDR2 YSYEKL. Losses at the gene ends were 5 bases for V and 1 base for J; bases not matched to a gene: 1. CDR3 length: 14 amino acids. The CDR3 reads CASSRTSGTDTQYF. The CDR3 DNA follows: TGCGCCAGCAGCAGGACTAGCGGCACAGATACGCAGTATTTT.

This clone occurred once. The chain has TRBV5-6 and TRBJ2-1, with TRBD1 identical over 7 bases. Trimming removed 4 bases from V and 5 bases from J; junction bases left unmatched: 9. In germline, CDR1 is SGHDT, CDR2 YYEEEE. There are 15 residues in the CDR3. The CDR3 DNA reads TGTGCCAGCAGCGACGACAGGGTTCTCCACAATGAGCAGTTCTTC. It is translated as CASSDDRVLHNEQFF.

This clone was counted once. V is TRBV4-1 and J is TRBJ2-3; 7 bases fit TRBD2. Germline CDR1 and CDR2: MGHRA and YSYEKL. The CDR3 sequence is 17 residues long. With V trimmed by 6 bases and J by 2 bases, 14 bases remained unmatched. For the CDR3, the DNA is TGCGCCAGCAGTGAAGGGGTTTCCGGGACTACCACAGATACGCAGTATTTT. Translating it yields CASSEGVSGTTTDTQYF.

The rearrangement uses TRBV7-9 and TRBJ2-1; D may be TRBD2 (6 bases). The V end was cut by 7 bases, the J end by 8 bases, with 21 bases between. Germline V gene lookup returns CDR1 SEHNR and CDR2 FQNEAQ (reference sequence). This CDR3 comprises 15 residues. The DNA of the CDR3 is TGTGCCAGCACCCTCTTCGGGGAGGCACGCTATGAGCAGTTCTTC. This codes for CASTLFGEARYEQFF. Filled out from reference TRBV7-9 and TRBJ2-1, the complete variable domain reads DTGVSQNPRHKITKRGQNVTFRCDPISEHNRLYWYRQTLGQGPEFLTYFQNEAQLEKSRLLSDRFSAERPKGSFSTLEIQRTEQGDSAMYLCASTLFGEARYEQFFGPGTRLTVL.

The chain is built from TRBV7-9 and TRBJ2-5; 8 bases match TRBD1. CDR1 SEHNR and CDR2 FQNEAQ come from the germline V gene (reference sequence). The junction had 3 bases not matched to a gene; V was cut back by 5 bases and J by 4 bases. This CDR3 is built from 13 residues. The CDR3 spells CASSRGQGETQYF. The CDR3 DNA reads TGTGCCAGCAGCCGAGGACAGGGAGAGACCCAGTACTTC.

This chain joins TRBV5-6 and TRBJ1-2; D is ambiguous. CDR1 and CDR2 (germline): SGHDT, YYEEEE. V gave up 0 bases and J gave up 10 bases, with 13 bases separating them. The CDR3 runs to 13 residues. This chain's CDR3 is CASSLVTAQDYTF. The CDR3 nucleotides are TGTGCCAGCAGCTTGGTAACAGCCCAGGACTACACCTTC.

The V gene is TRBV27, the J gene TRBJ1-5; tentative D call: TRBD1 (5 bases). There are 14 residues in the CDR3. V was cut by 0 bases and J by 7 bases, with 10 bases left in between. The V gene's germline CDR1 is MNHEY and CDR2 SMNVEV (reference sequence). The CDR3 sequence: CASSLSEGKQPQHF. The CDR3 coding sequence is TGTGCCAGCAGTTTATCGGAGGGGAAACAGCCCCAGCATTTT.

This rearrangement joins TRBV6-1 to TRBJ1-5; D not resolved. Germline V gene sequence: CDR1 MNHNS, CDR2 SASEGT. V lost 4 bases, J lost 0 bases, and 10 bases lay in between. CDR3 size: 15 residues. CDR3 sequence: CASSGRPYSNQPQHF. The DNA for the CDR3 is TGTGCCAGCAGTGGCAGGCCTTATAGCAATCAGCCCCAGCATTTT.

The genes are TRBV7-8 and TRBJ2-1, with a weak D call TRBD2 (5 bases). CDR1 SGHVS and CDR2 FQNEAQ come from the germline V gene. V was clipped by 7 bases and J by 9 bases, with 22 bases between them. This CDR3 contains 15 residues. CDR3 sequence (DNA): TGTGCCAGCACCAAAGAGGGTGGGTCCGGTCTTGAGCAGTTCTTC. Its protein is CASTKEGGSGLEQFF.

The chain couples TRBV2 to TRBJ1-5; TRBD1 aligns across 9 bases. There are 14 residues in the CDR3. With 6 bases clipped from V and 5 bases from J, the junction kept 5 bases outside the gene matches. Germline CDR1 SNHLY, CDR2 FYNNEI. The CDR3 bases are TGTGCCAGCAGAGCCTGGGACAGGGATCAGCCCCAGCATTTT. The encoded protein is CASRAWDRDQPQHF.